A single sample is the source of the 26 T cell receptor beta chains below, sequenced in a study of T cells in Graves' hyperthyroidism and ophthalmopathy. RNA transcripts were the template for amplifying TCR beta CDR3 regions. The HTBI primer set drove a first-round RT-PCR of the TCR CDR3. TCRdb passed the multiplex PCR reads through MiXCR, listing each CDR3 protein once. The sample lists some 210,000 distinct CDR3 sequences, roughly 17% seen once, with around 50% in the top ten. Sequenced material: blood. The receptor source for this set is a man aged 50-59 years with Graves' hyperthyroidism.

The chain couples TRBV28 to TRBJ2-3, with D maybe TRBD1 (6 bases). V shed 4 bases and J shed 1 base, with 9 bases lying between them. Germline loops: CDR1 MDHEN, CDR2 SYDVKM. The length of the CDR3 is 14 residues. The CDR3 loop reads CASSSNRGTDTQYF. CDR3 in DNA: TGTGCCAGCAGTTCAAACAGGGGCACAGATACGCAGTATTTT.

This chain joins TRBV30 and TRBJ1-1, with D possibly TRBD1 on 6 matching bases. The CDR3 loop spans 17 amino acids. Between the trimmed V and J ends, which lost 1 base and 0 bases, there was a span of 18 bases. The germline gives CDR1 GTSNPN, CDR2 SVGIG (reference sequence). This CDR3 is CAWSGWGGWGMNTEAFF. CDR3 DNA sequence: TGTGCCTGGAGTGGCTGGGGGGGCTGGGGTATGAACACTGAAGCTTTCTTT.

The V and J genes are TRBV29-1 and TRBJ1-5; 8 bases match TRBD1. Germline CDR1 is SQVTM and CDR2 is ANQGSEA. J was trimmed by 6 bases and V by 6 bases; bases with no gene match: 7. CDR3 length equals 13 residues. The CDR3 bases are TGCAGCGTGGGCCAGGGGGCGGGTCAGCCCCAGCATTTT. Protein: CSVGQGAGQPQHF.

There are many counts of this clonotype. This sequence joins TRBV6-2 or TRBV6-3 and TRBJ2-7; weak D call: TRBD2 (6 bases). The V and J ends lost 0 bases and 4 bases respectively, with 19 bases between them. Per the germline V gene, CDR1 is MNHEY and CDR2 is SVGEGT. The CDR3 length is 17 residues. As DNA, the CDR3 is TGTGCCAGCAGTTACTCGATGGTTGGCGGGGCCCCATACGAGCAGTACTTC. Its protein product is CASSYSMVGGAPYEQYF.

This clonotype was counted a few times. The chain uses TRBV5-1 and TRBJ2-3; D gene ambiguous. V was cut by 1 base and J by 0 bases, with 6 bases left in between. The CDR3 length is 14 residues. Germline assignment: CDR1 SGHRS and CDR2 YFSETQ. Here the CDR3 DNA reads TGCGCCAGCAGCTTGTGGGCTAGCACAGATACGCAGTATTTT. Protein: CASSLWASTDTQYF.

In its sample, this clonotype was seen a few times. The V gene is TRBV6-2 or TRBV6-3, the J gene TRBJ1-1; no clear D gene. Germline V gene sequence: CDR1 MNHEY, CDR2 SVGEGT. V was shortened by 2 bases and J by 0 bases, with 7 bases between the two germline ends. The CDR3 consists of 14 residues. CDR3 bases: TGTGCCAGCAGTTACGGACGGTTGAACACTGAAGCTTTCTTT. Amino acids: CASSYGRLNTEAFF.

This clonotype was recorded many times. The chain combines TRBV20-1 with TRBJ2-1, with TRBD2 identical over 8 bases. Germline V gene sequence: CDR1 DFQATT, CDR2 SNEGSKA (reference sequence). Germline trimming cut 5 bases from V and 3 bases from J; bases unmatched to any gene: 15. The CDR3 loop spans 17 amino acids. The CDR3 bases are TGCAGTGCTGGCGGACTAGCCGTTGAATGGAACTACAATGAGCAGTTCTTC. Amino acids: CSAGGLAVEWNYNEQFF.

This clonotype was counted a few times. This chain uses TRBV27 with TRBJ1-1, with D possibly TRBD1 on 5 matching bases. This CDR3 is 14 amino acids long. V was cut by 3 bases and J by 6 bases, with 14 bases left in between. Germline CDR1 is MNHEY and CDR2 is SMNVEV (reference sequence). CDR3 sequence: CASSLVRGGAEAFF. In DNA, the CDR3 is TGTGCCAGCAGTTTGGTCCGGGGAGGGGCTGAAGCTTTCTTT.

This clonotype was seen at least ten times. The chain is built from TRBV28 and TRBJ2-7; no definite D call. V lost 3 bases and J lost 5, with 5 bases in between. The V gene's germline CDR1 is MDHEN and CDR2 SYDVKM. The CDR3 is 11 amino acids. The CDR3 loop is CASSFSNEQYF. The DNA of the CDR3 is TGTGCCAGCAGTTTTTCCAACGAGCAGTACTTC. The full variable domain, with the rest looked up from reference TRBV28 and TRBJ2-7, is DVKVTQSSRYLVKRTGEKVFLECVQDMDHENMFWYRQDPGLGLRLIYFSYDVKMKEKGDIPEGYSVSREKKERFSLILESASTNQTSMYLCASSFSNEQYFGPGTRLTVT.

There are a few counts of this clonotype. The chain carries TRBV7-8 and TRBJ2-1, with TRBD2 matching 7 bases. With V trimmed by 1 base and J by 7 bases, 4 bases remained unmatched. In germline, CDR1 is SGHVS, CDR2 FQNEAQ. The CDR3 runs to 14 residues. The CDR3 coding sequence is TGTGCCAGCAGCTTAGGCGGGAGTGGTAATGAGCAGTTCTTC. Translating it yields CASSLGGSGNEQFF.

This clonotype came up many times. This chain connects TRBV20-1 to TRBJ2-3; 7 nucleotides align to TRBD2. With V trimmed by 6 bases and J by 1 base, 10 bases remained unmatched. The germline V gene encodes CDR1 DFQATT and CDR2 SNEGSKA (reference sequence). CDR3 size: 15 residues. CDR3 sequence (DNA): TGCAGTGCCCGAAAGCGGGGCGCCCGCACAGATACGCAGTATTTT. Translated: CSARKRGARTDTQYF.

The chain recombines TRBV19 with TRBJ2-7, with D unclear. CDR3 length: 11 amino acids. The germline gives CDR1 LNHDA, CDR2 SQIVND (reference sequence). Trimming took off 7 bases at V and 2 bases at J, with 6 bases between the two ends. This CDR3 reads CASKGTYEQYF. CDR3 nucleotide sequence: TGTGCCAGTAAAGGCACCTACGAGCAGTACTTC.

This clonotype has a count of ten or more. This chain connects TRBV28 to TRBJ1-5; no firm D call. V lost 5 bases and J lost 6, with 11 bases in between. The germline gives CDR1 MDHEN, CDR2 SYDVKM. CDR3 size: 13 residues. The CDR3 nucleotides are TGTGCCAGCAGTCGTGTCTTTAGTCAGCCCCAGCATTTT. As protein: CASSRVFSQPQHF.

The gene calls are TRBV7-9 and TRBJ2-3, with 11 bases lining up with TRBD1. The germline CDR1 and CDR2 sequences are SEHNR and FQNEAQ (reference sequence). Losses at the gene ends were 6 bases for V and 1 base for J; bases not matched to a gene: 15. The CDR3 runs 19 residues. The CDR3 reads CASRSRFTGTGGRTDTQYF. The CDR3 DNA reads TGTGCCAGCAGGTCACGCTTCACCGGGACAGGGGGGCGCACAGATACGCAGTATTTT.

A remark on this clonotype: Mismatch with germline at one junction end may stem from a read error. The chain is built from TRBV20-1 and TRBJ2-3; the D gene is possibly TRBD2 (5 bases). The CDR3 is 15 amino acids. Germline CDR1 DFQATT, CDR2 SNEGSKA (reference sequence). The CDR3 here is CIARDHEGIGDTQYF. CDR3 nucleotide sequence: TGCATTGCTAGAGATCATGAGGGAATCGGAGATACGCAGTATTTT.

The sample holds many counts of this clonotype. The chain combines TRBV24-1 with TRBJ2-3; D is unresolved. The CDR3 has 11 amino acids. The V and J ends lost 5 bases and 3 bases respectively, with 2 bases between them. Germline CDR1 and CDR2: KGHDR and SFDVKD. In DNA, the CDR3 is TGTGCCACCAGTGCGACAGATACGCAGTATTTT. Encoded protein: CATSATDTQYF.

The rearrangement links TRBV30 to TRBJ2-1; 9 bases are shared with TRBD2. Germline CDR1 is GTSNPN and CDR2 is SVGIG (reference sequence). The junction had 6 bases not matched to a gene; V was cut back by 4 bases and J by 8 bases. The CDR3 runs to 13 residues. Here the CDR3 DNA reads TGTGCCTGGAATCCTAGCGGGATGTATGAGCAGTTCTTC. Amino acid sequence: CAWNPSGMYEQFF.

The rearrangement joins TRBV6-5 to TRBJ2-2; TRBD1 matches 9 bases. CDR3 length: 18 amino acids. Germline CDR1 MNHEY, CDR2 SVGAGI. V dropped 2 bases and J dropped 4; count of bases not matched to a gene: 11. The CDR3 DNA sequence: TGTGCCAGCAGTTACCTTGCCGGGACAGGGTCGCCCACCGGGGAGCTGTTTTTT. It encodes CASSYLAGTGSPTGELFF.

The chain couples TRBV20-1 to TRBJ1-2; TRBD1 agrees at 9 bases. Trimming at V came to 6 bases and at J to 4 bases, leaving 9 bases not matched to a gene. CDR3 length: 14 amino acids. Germline V gene lookup returns CDR1 DFQATT and CDR2 SNEGSKA (reference sequence). The CDR3 loop is CSATTGGSSYGYTF. CDR3 sequence (DNA): TGCAGTGCCACAACAGGGGGCAGTAGCTATGGCTACACCTTC.

In this sample, this clonotype turned up many times. The chain employs TRBV7-2 and TRBJ2-7, with TRBD2 matching over 7 bases. The CDR3 extends over 14 amino acids. Germline CDR1 SGHTA, CDR2 FQGNSA. V was pared by 3 bases and J by 3 bases, with 5 bases of the junction left unmatched. CDR3 DNA: TGTGCCAGCAGCTTTCGCCGCGGGGGCTACGAGCAGTACTTC. Amino acids: CASSFRRGGYEQYF.

This clonotype has a count of ten or more. The chain recombines TRBV30 with TRBJ2-3; no clear D gene. Trimming took off 0 bases at V and 0 bases at J, with 7 bases between the two ends. Germline loops: CDR1 GTSNPN, CDR2 SVGIG (reference sequence). The CDR3 is 14 residues long. For the CDR3, the DNA is TGTGCCTGGAGTGTAAAAGCTAGCACAGATACGCAGTATTTT. Translation: CAWSVKASTDTQYF.

A few counts support this clonotype. The chain uses TRBV19 and TRBJ2-1; TRBD2 agrees at 8 bases. Germline-derived CDR1 and CDR2 are LNHDA and SQIVND (reference sequence). The junction had 8 bases not matched to a gene; V was cut back by 5 bases and J by 8 bases. CDR3 length: 14 residues. CDR3 in DNA: TGTGCCAGTAGTTACAGCGGGAGTTTCTATGAGCAGTTCTTC. This translates into CASSYSGSFYEQFF.

This clonotype was picked up many times. The chain carries TRBV6-2 or TRBV6-3 and TRBJ2-5; 9 bases agree with TRBD1. CDR3 size: 15 residues. The germline V gene has CDR1 MNHEY and CDR2 SVGEGT. After removal of 4 bases from V and 4 bases from J, the junction contained 7 bases not matched to a gene. In DNA form, the CDR3 reads TGTGCCAGCAGTTCCCCGGGACAGGGTGCAGAGACCCAGTACTTC. Residues: CASSSPGQGAETQYF.

This clonotype was counted ten times or more. The chain links TRBV27 to TRBJ2-7; D is ambiguous. The CDR3 runs 14 residues. Trimming removed 5 bases from V and 2 bases from J, with 13 bases in between. The germline V gene has CDR1 MNHEY and CDR2 SMNVEV (reference sequence). The CDR3, as DNA: TGTGCCAGCAGTCCGACACCTACCCCCTACGAGCAGTACTTC. This encodes CASSPTPTPYEQYF.

The chain couples TRBV4-1 to TRBJ1-2, with D perhaps TRBD1 (5 bases). Trimming took off 2 bases at V and 7 bases at J, with 17 bases between the two ends. Germline V gene data show CDR1 as MGHRA and CDR2 as YSYEKL. The CDR3 is 15 amino acids. The CDR3 protein is CASSQPGGSASGYTF. The CDR3 nucleotides are TGCGCCAGCAGCCAACCCGGGGGTTCTGCAAGTGGCTACACCTTC.

This clonotype was seen repeatedly, ten times or more. V is TRBV30 and J is TRBJ2-7, with 7 positions matching TRBD1. The CDR3 runs to 14 residues. Germline-derived CDR1 and CDR2 are GTSNPN and SVGIG (reference sequence). Trimming at V came to 2 bases and at J to 5 bases, leaving 9 bases not matched to a gene. The CDR3 region is CAWSSYNRGHEQYF. CDR3 in DNA: TGTGCCTGGAGTAGCTACAACAGGGGTCACGAGCAGTACTTC. Based on the CDR3 plus reference TRBV30 and TRBJ2-7, the full variable domain is SQTIHQWPATLVQPVGSPLSLECTVEGTSNPNLYWYRQAAGRGLQLLFYSVGIGQISSEVPQNLSASRPQDRQFILSSKKLLLSDSGFYLCAWSSYNRGHEQYFGPGTRLTVT.